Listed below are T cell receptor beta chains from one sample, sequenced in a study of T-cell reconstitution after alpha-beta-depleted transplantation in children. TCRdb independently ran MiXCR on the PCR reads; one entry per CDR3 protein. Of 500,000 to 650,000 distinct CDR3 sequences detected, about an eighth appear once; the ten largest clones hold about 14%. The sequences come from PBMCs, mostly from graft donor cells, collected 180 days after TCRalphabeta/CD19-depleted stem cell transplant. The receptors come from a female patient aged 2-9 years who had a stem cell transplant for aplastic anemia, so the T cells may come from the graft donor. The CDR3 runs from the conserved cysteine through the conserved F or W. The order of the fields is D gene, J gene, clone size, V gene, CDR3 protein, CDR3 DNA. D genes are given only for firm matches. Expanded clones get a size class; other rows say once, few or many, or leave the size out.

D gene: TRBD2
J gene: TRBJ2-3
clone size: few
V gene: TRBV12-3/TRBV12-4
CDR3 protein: CASSSPSLAGGSDTQYF
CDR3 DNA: TGTGCCAGCAGTTCGCCTTCACTAGCGGGGGGTTCAGATACGCAGTATTTT

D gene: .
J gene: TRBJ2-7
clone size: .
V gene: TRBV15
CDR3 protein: CATSQFNEQYF
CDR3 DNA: TGTGCCACCAGCCAGTTCAACGAGCAGTACTTC

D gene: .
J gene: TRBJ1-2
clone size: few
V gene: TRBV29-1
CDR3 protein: CSVEARRANYGYTF
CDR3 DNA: TGCAGCGTTGAGGCCAGACGAGCCAACTATGGCTACACCTTC

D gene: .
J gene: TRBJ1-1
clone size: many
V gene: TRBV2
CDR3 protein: CASSVSARARAFF
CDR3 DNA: TGTGCCAGCAGTGTTTCCGCCCGGGCGCGTGCTTTCTTT

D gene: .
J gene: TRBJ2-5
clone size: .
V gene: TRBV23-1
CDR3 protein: CASSPPPGGQETQYF
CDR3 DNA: TGCGCCAGCAGTCCCCCTCCCGGAGGCCAAGAGACCCAGTACTTC

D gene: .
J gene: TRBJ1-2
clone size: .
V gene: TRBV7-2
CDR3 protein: CASSLMWGARRHGYTF
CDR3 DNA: TGTGCCAGCAGCTTAATGTGGGGGGCGAGACGGCATGGCTACACCTTC

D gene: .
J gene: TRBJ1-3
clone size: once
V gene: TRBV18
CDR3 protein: CASSPDNYGNTIYF
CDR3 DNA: TGTGCCAGCTCACCAGACAACTATGGAAACACCATATATTTT

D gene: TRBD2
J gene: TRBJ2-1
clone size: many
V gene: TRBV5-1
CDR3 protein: CASSLAGGLAAYNEQFF
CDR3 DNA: TGCGCCAGCAGCTTGGCCGGAGGGCTAGCGGCCTACAATGAGCAGTTCTTC

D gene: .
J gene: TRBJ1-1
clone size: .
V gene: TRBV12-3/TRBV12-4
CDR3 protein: CASSLVGGGVYTEAFF
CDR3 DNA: TGTGCCAGCAGTTTAGTCGGGGGGGGGGTCTACACTGAAGCTTTCTTT

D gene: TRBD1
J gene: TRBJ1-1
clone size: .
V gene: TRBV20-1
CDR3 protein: CSASARGPTEAFF
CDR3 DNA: TGCAGTGCTAGTGCCAGGGGGCCCACTGAAGCTTTCTTT

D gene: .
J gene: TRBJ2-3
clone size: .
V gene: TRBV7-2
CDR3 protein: CASSLKDGGRLTDTQYF
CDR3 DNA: TGTGCCAGCAGCTTAAAGGATGGGGGGCGCTTAACAGATACGCAGTATTTT

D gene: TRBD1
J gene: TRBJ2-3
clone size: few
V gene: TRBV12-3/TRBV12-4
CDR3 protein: CASSLMGQNTDTQYF
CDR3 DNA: TGTGCCAGCAGTTTAATGGGACAGAACACAGATACGCAGTATTTT

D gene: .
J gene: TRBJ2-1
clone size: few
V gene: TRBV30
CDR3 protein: CAWSVGGPRDAYNEQFF
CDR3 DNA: TGTGCCTGGAGTGTTGGGGGGCCCAGGGACGCCTACAATGAGCAGTTCTTC

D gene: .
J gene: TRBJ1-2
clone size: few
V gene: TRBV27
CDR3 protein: CASRVTGSNGYTF
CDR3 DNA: TGTGCCAGCAGGGTCACAGGGTCGAATGGCTACACCTTC

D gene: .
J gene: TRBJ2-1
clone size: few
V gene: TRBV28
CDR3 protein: CASSSGGSAPGEQFF
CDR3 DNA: TGTGCCAGCAGTTCCGGGGGTAGCGCCCCCGGTGAGCAGTTCTTC

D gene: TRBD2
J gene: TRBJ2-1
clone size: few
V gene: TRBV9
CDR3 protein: CASSGGGDYPYNEQFF
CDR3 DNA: TGTGCCAGCAGCGGAGGTGGGGACTACCCCTACAATGAGCAGTTCTTC

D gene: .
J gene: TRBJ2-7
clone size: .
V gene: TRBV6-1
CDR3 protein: CASSRQDKREQYF
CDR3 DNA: TGTGCCAGCAGTAGACAGGATAAGCGGGAGCAGTACTTC

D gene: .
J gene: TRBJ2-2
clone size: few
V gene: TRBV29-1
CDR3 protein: CSVMTERVVTGELFF
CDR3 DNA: TGCAGCGTTATGACGGAGAGGGTAGTTACCGGGGAGCTGTTTTTT

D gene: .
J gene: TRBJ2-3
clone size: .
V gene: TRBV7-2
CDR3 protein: CASSFLGHFTDTQYF
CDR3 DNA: TGTGCCAGCAGCTTTTTGGGACACTTCACAGATACGCAGTATTTT

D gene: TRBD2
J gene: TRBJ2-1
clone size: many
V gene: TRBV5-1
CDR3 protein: CASSLASGRGNEQFF
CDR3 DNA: TGCGCCAGCAGCTTGGCTAGCGGGAGAGGGAATGAGCAGTTCTTC

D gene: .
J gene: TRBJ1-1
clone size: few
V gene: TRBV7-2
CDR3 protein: CASSPIGGTEAFF
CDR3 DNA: TGTGCCAGCAGCCCGATTGGGGGTACTGAAGCTTTCTTT

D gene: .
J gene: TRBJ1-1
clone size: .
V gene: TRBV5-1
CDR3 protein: CASRGGAENTEAFF
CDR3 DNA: TGCGCCAGCAGGGGGGGGGCGGAGAACACTGAAGCTTTCTTT

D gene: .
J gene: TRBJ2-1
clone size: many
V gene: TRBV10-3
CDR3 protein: CAIMAGSSYNEQFF
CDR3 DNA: TGTGCCATCATGGCGGGAAGCTCCTACAATGAGCAGTTCTTC

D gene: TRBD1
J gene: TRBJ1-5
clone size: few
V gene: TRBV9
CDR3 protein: CASSVEGQINQPQHF
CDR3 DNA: TGTGCCAGCAGCGTAGAGGGACAGATCAATCAGCCCCAGCATTTT

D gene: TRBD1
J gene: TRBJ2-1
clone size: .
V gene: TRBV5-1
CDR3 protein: CASSWASGQGYNEQFF
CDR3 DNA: TGCGCCAGCAGCTGGGCCTCGGGACAGGGGTACAATGAGCAGTTCTTC

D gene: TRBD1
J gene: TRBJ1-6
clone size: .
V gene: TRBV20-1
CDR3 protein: CSATGTGRGGSPLHF
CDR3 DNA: TGCAGTGCAACTGGGACAGGGCGGGGTGGATCACCCCTCCACTTT

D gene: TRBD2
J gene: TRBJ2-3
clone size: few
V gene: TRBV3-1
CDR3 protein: CASSQQRLAGVGNTQYF
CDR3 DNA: TGTGCCAGCAGCCAACAGAGACTAGCGGGAGTGGGGAATACGCAGTATTTT

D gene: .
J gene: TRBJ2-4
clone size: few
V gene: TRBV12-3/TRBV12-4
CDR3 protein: CASSYRGGPVAKNIQYF
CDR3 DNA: TGTGCCAGCAGTTACCGTGGAGGGCCGGTAGCCAAAAACATTCAGTACTTC

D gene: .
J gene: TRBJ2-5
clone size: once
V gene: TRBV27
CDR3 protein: CASSSVGAPSETQYF
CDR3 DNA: TGTGCCAGCAGTTCAGTGGGGGCGCCTTCTGAGACCCAGTACTTC

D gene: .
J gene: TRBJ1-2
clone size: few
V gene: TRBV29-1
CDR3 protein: CSVERDAIYGYTF
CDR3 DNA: TGCAGCGTTGAAAGAGACGCCATCTATGGCTACACCTTC

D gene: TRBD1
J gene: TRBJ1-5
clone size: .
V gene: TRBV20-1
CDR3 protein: CSASQRFGQGVSSNQPQHF
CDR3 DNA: TGCAGTGCCTCCCAACGTTTCGGACAGGGAGTAAGTAGCAATCAGCCCCAGCATTTT

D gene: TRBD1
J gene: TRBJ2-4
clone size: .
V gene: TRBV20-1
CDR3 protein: CSARTGGRGNIQYF
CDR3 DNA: TGCAGTGCTAGGACAGGGGGAAGAGGTAACATTCAGTACTTC

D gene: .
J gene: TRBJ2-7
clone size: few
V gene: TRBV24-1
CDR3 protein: CATSDKSSYEQYF
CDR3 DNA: TGTGCCACCAGTGATAAGAGCTCCTACGAGCAGTACTTC

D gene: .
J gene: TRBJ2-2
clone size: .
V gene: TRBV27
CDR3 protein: CASSFRLAPSGTGELFF
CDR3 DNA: TGTGCCAGCAGTTTCCGGCTAGCGCCAAGTGGCACCGGGGAGCTGTTTTTT

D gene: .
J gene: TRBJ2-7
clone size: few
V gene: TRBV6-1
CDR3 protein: CASGVPWDLPDEQYF
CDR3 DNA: TGTGCCAGCGGAGTGCCGTGGGACCTGCCGGACGAGCAGTACTTC

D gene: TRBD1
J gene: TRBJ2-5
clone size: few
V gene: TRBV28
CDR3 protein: CASSSYPADRGQETQYF
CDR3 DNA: TGTGCCAGCAGTTCTTACCCCGCGGACAGGGGCCAAGAGACCCAGTACTTC

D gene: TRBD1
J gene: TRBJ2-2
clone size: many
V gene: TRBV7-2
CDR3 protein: CASSPDRENTGELFF
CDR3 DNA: TGTGCCAGCAGCCCCGACAGGGAAAACACCGGGGAGCTGTTTTTT

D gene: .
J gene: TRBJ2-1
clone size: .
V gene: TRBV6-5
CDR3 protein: CASSYLDTSNEQFF
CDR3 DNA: TGTGCCAGCAGTTACTTGGACACAAGCAATGAGCAGTTCTTC

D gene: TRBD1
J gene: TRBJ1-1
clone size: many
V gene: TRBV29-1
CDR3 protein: CSGLDREKNRAFF
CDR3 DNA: TGCAGCGGCTTGGACAGGGAGAAGAATAGAGCTTTCTTT

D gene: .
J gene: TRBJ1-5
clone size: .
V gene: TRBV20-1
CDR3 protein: CSARDSPNQPQHF
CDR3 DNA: TGCAGTGCTAGAGACTCCCCCAATCAGCCCCAGCATTTT

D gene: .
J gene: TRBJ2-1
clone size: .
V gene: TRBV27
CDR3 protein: CASSPARLRWNEQFF
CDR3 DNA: TGTGCCAGCAGCCCCGCGCGCCTCAGGTGGAATGAGCAGTTCTTC

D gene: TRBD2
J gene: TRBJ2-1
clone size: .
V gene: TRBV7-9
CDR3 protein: CASSFGRSINEQFF
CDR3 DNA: TGTGCCAGCAGCTTCGGGAGGTCAATCAATGAGCAGTTCTTC

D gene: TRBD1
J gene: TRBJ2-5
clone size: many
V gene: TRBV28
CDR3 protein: CAHGQGDAETQYF
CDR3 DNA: TGTGCCCACGGACAGGGGGACGCAGAGACCCAGTACTTC

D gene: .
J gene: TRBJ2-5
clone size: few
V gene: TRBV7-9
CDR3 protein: CASSLDRWETQYF
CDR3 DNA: TGTGCCAGCAGCCTGGACCGGTGGGAGACCCAGTACTTC

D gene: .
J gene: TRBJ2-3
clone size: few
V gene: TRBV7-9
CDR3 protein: CASSLAYRVSGTDTQYF
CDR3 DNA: TGTGCCAGCAGCTTAGCCTACAGGGTATCGGGCACAGATACGCAGTATTTT

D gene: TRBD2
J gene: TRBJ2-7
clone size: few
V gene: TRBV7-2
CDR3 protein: CASSFYPGLAGAEQYF
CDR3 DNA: TGTGCCAGCAGCTTTTACCCGGGGCTAGCGGGGGCAGAGCAGTACTTC

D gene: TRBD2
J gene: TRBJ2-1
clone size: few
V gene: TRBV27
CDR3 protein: CASSFLLTSGRLNEQFF
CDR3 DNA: TGTGCCAGCAGTTTCCTGCTTACTAGCGGGAGGCTGAATGAGCAGTTCTTC

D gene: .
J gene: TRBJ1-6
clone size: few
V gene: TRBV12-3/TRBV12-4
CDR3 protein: CASSLGPWGSSYNSPLHF
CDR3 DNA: TGTGCCAGCAGTTTAGGCCCCTGGGGGAGCTCCTATAATTCACCCCTCCACTTT

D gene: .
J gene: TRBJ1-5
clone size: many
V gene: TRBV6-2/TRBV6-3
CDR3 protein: CASSYSGGNQPQHF
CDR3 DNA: TGTGCCAGCAGTTACTCAGGGGGCAATCAGCCCCAGCATTTT

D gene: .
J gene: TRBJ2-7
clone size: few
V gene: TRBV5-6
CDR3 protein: CASSLAEYEQYF
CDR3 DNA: TGTGCCAGCAGCTTGGCCGAGTACGAGCAGTACTTC